The TCR beta chain described here comes from a study of OX40 agonist ivuxolimab in advanced cancers. Blood was sampled at baseline, cycle 4 day 1, and cycle 7 day 1. Some clones are missing from TCRdb's copy, which holds only in-frame ones; the method was immunoSEQ multiplex PCR. The table lists about 67,000 clones, roughly 88% of them singletons. The specimen was CD4+ or CD8+ T cells sorted from blood, collected in a trial of the OX40 agonist ivuxolimab. The origin of this receptor is an adult with an advanced solid tumor such as melanoma, head and neck, liver or kidney cancer.

The CDR3 coding sequence is TGTGCCAGCAGCCCAACGACCGCAGGGAGTGGGGGGGAGCAGTACTTC. Encoded protein: CASSPTTAGSGGEQYF. The V call is TRBV5-4, the J call TRBJ2-7; perhaps TRBD2 as D (6 bases). In germline, CDR1 is SGHNT, CDR2 YYREEE (reference sequence). V lost 4 bases to trimming and J lost 7 bases, with 24 bases between them. The CDR3 length is 16 residues.